The rows below give T cell receptor beta chains drawn from one sample of a study of low-dose radiotherapy and immunotherapy resistance in tumors. TCRdb re-called the reads with MiXCR, one entry per CDR3 protein. The sample has tens of thousands of distinct CDR3 sequences; less than 40% are singletons. Sequenced material: PBMCs, taken before treatment. Receptor source: a male donor with gallbladder cancer. The CDR3 runs from the conserved cysteine through the conserved F or W. A D gene is named only where the DNA matches it firmly. Clone size is given for some rows only: seen once, a few or many times, or a class if the clone is expanded.

DNA: TGTGCCAGCTCACCAATGACAGGGATCTCCTACAATGAGCAGTTCTTC
CDR3: CASSPMTGISYNEQFF
V: TRBV18
size: many
D: TRBD1
J: TRBJ2-1

DNA: TGTGCCAGCAGCCGCCCCGGGTGGGAGTTCTACGAGCAGTACTTC
CDR3: CASSRPGWEFYEQYF
V: TRBV12-3/TRBV12-4
size: many
D: -
J: TRBJ2-7

DNA: TGTGCCAGCAGTCCTGGACAGAACTCCTACAATGAGCAGTTCTTC
CDR3: CASSPGQNSYNEQFF
V: TRBV5-6
size: many
D: -
J: TRBJ2-1

DNA: TGCAGCGTCGTAGGGGATTTTTACGAGCAGTACTTC
CDR3: CSVVGDFYEQYF
V: TRBV29-1
size: many
D: -
J: TRBJ2-7

DNA: TGCGCCAGCAGCTCCGGGAACTACGAGCAGTACTTC
CDR3: CASSSGNYEQYF
V: TRBV5-1
size: many
D: -
J: TRBJ2-7

DNA: TGTGCCAGCAGTAGGACGCCGGCGAACACCGGGGAGCTGTTTTTT
CDR3: CASSRTPANTGELFF
V: TRBV27
size: many
D: -
J: TRBJ2-2

DNA: TGTGCCTCCAGGGAGGGGCTGGGGAGACGCTCCACTGGGGCCAACGTCCTGACTTTC
CDR3: CASREGLGRRSTGANVLTF
V: TRBV19
size: many
D: TRBD2
J: TRBJ2-6

DNA: TGCGCCAGCAGCCAGTCCTCCTCCTACGAGCAGTACTTC
CDR3: CASSQSSSYEQYF
V: TRBV5-1
size: many
D: -
J: TRBJ2-7

DNA: TGTGCCAGCAGCTTCCGGACTAGCGGGAACACCGGGGAGCTGTTTTTT
CDR3: CASSFRTSGNTGELFF
V: TRBV9
size: medium-sized
D: TRBD2
J: TRBJ2-2

DNA: TGTGCCAGCATCACGGGACAGGGTAGCTATGGCTACACCTTC
CDR3: CASITGQGSYGYTF
V: TRBV28
size: -
D: TRBD1
J: TRBJ1-2

DNA: TGTGCCAGCAGCTTAGTAAGGGGAAATTCACCCCTCCACTTT
CDR3: CASSLVRGNSPLHF
V: TRBV7-8
size: many
D: -
J: TRBJ1-6

DNA: TGTGCCAGCAGCTTGTCTTCCCTGTTTGGGGTCGGGGAGCAGTTCTTC
CDR3: CASSLSSLFGVGEQFF
V: TRBV7-9
size: -
D: -
J: TRBJ2-1

DNA: TGTGCCAGCAGCTCGACAGGGGTCACAGATACGCAGTATTTT
CDR3: CASSSTGVTDTQYF
V: TRBV9
size: -
D: TRBD1
J: TRBJ2-3

DNA: TGCAGCGTTTCACAGGGGGCAGGCTACGAGCAGTACTTC
CDR3: CSVSQGAGYEQYF
V: TRBV29-1
size: few
D: TRBD1
J: TRBJ2-7

DNA: TGTGCCAGCAGTCCGTCGACAGGGAACTACGAGCAGTACTTC
CDR3: CASSPSTGNYEQYF
V: TRBV28
size: once
D: TRBD1
J: TRBJ2-7

DNA: TGTGCCAGCAGTTCAGGACAGGGAGTACACAATGAGCAGTTCTTC
CDR3: CASSSGQGVHNEQFF
V: TRBV28
size: few
D: TRBD1
J: TRBJ2-1

DNA: TGTGCCAGCAGTCAGCCCGGGGACTACTCTGGAAACACCATATATTTT
CDR3: CASSQPGDYSGNTIYF
V: TRBV7-2
size: -
D: -
J: TRBJ1-3

DNA: TGTGCCAGCAGCTCGGACTATGGGGATGAGCAGTTCTTC
CDR3: CASSSDYGDEQFF
V: TRBV7-7
size: -
D: -
J: TRBJ2-1

DNA: TGTGCCAGCTCCCCGGAGGGGGGGGGCGTAAGCACAGATACGCAGTATTTT
CDR3: CASSPEGGGVSTDTQYF
V: TRBV7-9
size: many
D: -
J: TRBJ2-3

DNA: TGTGCCAGCAGCTTAGCGTTCCCTAGCGGACCCGAGCAGTTCTTC
CDR3: CASSLAFPSGPEQFF
V: TRBV7-8
size: many
D: TRBD2
J: TRBJ2-1

DNA: TGTGCCAGCAGATCATCGATTGACGGGCAGAATGGGCCCCAGCATTTT
CDR3: CASRSSIDGQNGPQHF
V: TRBV28
size: many
D: -
J: TRBJ1-5

DNA: TGTGCCAGCAGTCCAGGGTCGGCGGTCTACAATGAGCAGTTCTTC
CDR3: CASSPGSAVYNEQFF
V: TRBV12-3/TRBV12-4
size: -
D: -
J: TRBJ2-1

DNA: TGCGCCAGCAGCTGGACAGGGCAAAATCAGCCCCAGCATTTT
CDR3: CASSWTGQNQPQHF
V: TRBV5-1
size: -
D: TRBD1
J: TRBJ1-5

DNA: TGTGCCAGCAGTTTTGGGGGCTACGAGCAGTACTTC
CDR3: CASSFGGYEQYF
V: TRBV27
size: many
D: -
J: TRBJ2-7

DNA: TGCGCCAGCAGTCATTCACAGACTTCTGGGGCCAACGTCCTGACTTTC
CDR3: CASSHSQTSGANVLTF
V: TRBV23-1
size: many
D: -
J: TRBJ2-6

DNA: TGTGCCAGTAGTATTAACCCGGGACGGATATTTTATAGCAATCAGCCCCAGCATTTT
CDR3: CASSINPGRIFYSNQPQHF
V: TRBV19
size: few
D: -
J: TRBJ1-5

DNA: TGTGCCAGCAGAGTGGGGCTAGCAAGCTACTACGAGCAGTACTTC
CDR3: CASRVGLASYYEQYF
V: TRBV7-3
size: many
D: -
J: TRBJ2-7

DNA: TGCGCCAGCACCCCGGGACTAGCGGGATGGGCAGATACGCAGTATTTT
CDR3: CASTPGLAGWADTQYF
V: TRBV10-2
size: -
D: TRBD2
J: TRBJ2-3

DNA: TGTGCCAGCAGCTTAGTGGCTAGCGGGGGGCCCGGGTACACCGGGGAGCTGTTTTTT
CDR3: CASSLVASGGPGYTGELFF
V: TRBV7-2
size: many
D: TRBD2
J: TRBJ2-2

DNA: TGTGCCAGCAGTATGGGTCGCATGGAGACCCAGTACTTC
CDR3: CASSMGRMETQYF
V: TRBV28
size: -
D: -
J: TRBJ2-5

DNA: TGTGCCAGCAGTCCTAGCGGGAGGGCCACAGATACGCAGTATTTT
CDR3: CASSPSGRATDTQYF
V: TRBV6-8
size: medium-sized
D: TRBD2
J: TRBJ2-3

DNA: TGTGCCAGCAATGCGGGACTAGCGGTGTATGAGCAGTACTTC
CDR3: CASNAGLAVYEQYF
V: TRBV6-2/TRBV6-3
size: -
D: TRBD2
J: TRBJ2-7

DNA: TGTGCCTGGACTAGCGGGAGCGGTTACACAGATACGCAGTATTTT
CDR3: CAWTSGSGYTDTQYF
V: TRBV30
size: once
D: TRBD2
J: TRBJ2-3

DNA: TGTGCCAGCAGTGGACTGACGAATAATTCACCCCTCCACTTT
CDR3: CASSGLTNNSPLHF
V: TRBV28
size: few
D: -
J: TRBJ1-6

DNA: TGTGCCAGCAGTGGGACTAGCGGGGGCCCAGATACGCAGTATTTT
CDR3: CASSGTSGGPDTQYF
V: TRBV25-1
size: few
D: TRBD2
J: TRBJ2-3

DNA: TGCAGTGCTAAGGAGCGGGAGGGTTCCTACGAGCAGTACTTC
CDR3: CSAKEREGSYEQYF
V: TRBV20-1
size: many
D: TRBD2
J: TRBJ2-7

DNA: TGTGCCAGCAGCGGGCCCGGGACAGTCTCCTACGAGCAGTACTTC
CDR3: CASSGPGTVSYEQYF
V: TRBV21-1
size: many
D: -
J: TRBJ2-7

DNA: TGCAGTGTTACCCAGGCTAGCACAGATACGCAGTATTTT
CDR3: CSVTQASTDTQYF
V: TRBV20-1
size: many
D: -
J: TRBJ2-3

DNA: TGTGCCAGCAGCTCGACCGGGACAGGGATTTACGAGCAGTACTTC
CDR3: CASSSTGTGIYEQYF
V: TRBV5-4
size: -
D: TRBD1
J: TRBJ2-7

DNA: TGCAGCTCGAGACCCGGGGCGGAGACCCAGTACTTC
CDR3: CSSRPGAETQYF
V: TRBV29-1
size: many
D: -
J: TRBJ2-5

DNA: TGTGCTAGTGGTTTGGGAATAGCGGGAGTGACTGAGCAGTTCTTC
CDR3: CASGLGIAGVTEQFF
V: TRBV12-5
size: once
D: TRBD2
J: TRBJ2-1

DNA: TGTGCCAGCAGCTTAGCCGGAGGCAACGAGCAGTACTTC
CDR3: CASSLAGGNEQYF
V: TRBV11-2
size: -
D: -
J: TRBJ2-7

DNA: TGTGCCAGCAGTACTAGACAGGGGTGGGCCGAGCAGTACTTC
CDR3: CASSTRQGWAEQYF
V: TRBV2
size: many
D: TRBD1
J: TRBJ2-7

DNA: TGTGCCAGCAGTTTAGTAGTGGACACCGGGGAGCTGTTTTTT
CDR3: CASSLVVDTGELFF
V: TRBV27
size: -
D: -
J: TRBJ2-2

DNA: TGTGCCAGCAGCAAAGGGAGGCGGACAGGGGGCTTGGAGACCCAGTACTTC
CDR3: CASSKGRRTGGLETQYF
V: TRBV21-1
size: many
D: -
J: TRBJ2-5

DNA: TGTGCCATCAGGGAGGGAGGGCTTGGATTAGATTCACCCCTCCACTTT
CDR3: CAIREGGLGLDSPLHF
V: TRBV10-3
size: -
D: -
J: TRBJ1-6

DNA: TGTGCCAGCAGGCCCATAGCGGGAGCTCACTCCTACGAGCAGTACTTC
CDR3: CASRPIAGAHSYEQYF
V: TRBV27
size: -
D: TRBD2
J: TRBJ2-7

DNA: TGTGCCAGCAGCCGAGAGCGGGGCTCCTACAATGAGCAGTTCTTC
CDR3: CASSRERGSYNEQFF
V: TRBV7-3
size: many
D: TRBD2
J: TRBJ2-1

DNA: TGTGCCAGCAGCCAAGATCTTAGCGGGAGGTATGAGCAGTTCTTC
CDR3: CASSQDLSGRYEQFF
V: TRBV3-1
size: -
D: TRBD2
J: TRBJ2-1

DNA: TGTGCCAGCAGTGGGCCGGGACAGAAGAACACCGGGGAGCTGTTTTTT
CDR3: CASSGPGQKNTGELFF
V: TRBV6-2/TRBV6-3
size: few
D: TRBD1
J: TRBJ2-2

DNA: TGTGCCAGCAGTTACTCGTCAGGGAGGACAGATACGCAGTATTTT
CDR3: CASSYSSGRTDTQYF
V: TRBV6-5
size: many
D: -
J: TRBJ2-3

DNA: TGTGCCAGCAGCGGCGCACAGGCGAGACAAGAGACCCAGTACTTC
CDR3: CASSGAQARQETQYF
V: TRBV2
size: many
D: -
J: TRBJ2-5